Each of the 13 T cell receptor beta chains below was sequenced from the same sample in a study of beta chain features in type 1 diabetes. No antigen has been identified for these receptors. Sequencing targeted expressed TCRB transcripts, as all isolated RNA had been reverse transcribed. The protocol was immunoSEQ multiplex PCR, while the TCRdb copy is restricted to in-frame clones and leaves out a portion. This table holds hundreds of thousands of clones, roughly a tenth found once. Study-level findings and limits: All four CD4+ subsets of Type 1 diabetes patients contained TCRB CDR3s that were moderately but significantly shorter.

Material: central memory CD4+ T cells from blood. All receptors come from a man aged 25 to 40 with type 1 diabetes.

The chain carries TRBV4-3 and TRBJ2-3; 10 nucleotides agree with TRBD2. The CDR3 has 15 residues. CDR1 LGHNA and CDR2 YSLEER come from the germline V gene. V gave up 4 bases and J gave up 8 bases; unmatched junction bases: 9. The CDR3 loop reads CASSPRTSGTGTQYF. The CDR3 DNA is TGCGCCAGCAGCCCCCGGACTAGCGGAACGGGTACGCAGTATTTT.

This clone was detected a few times. J is TRBJ2-7 and V is TRBV5-1, with D perhaps TRBD1 (5 bases). Germline lookup yields CDR1 SGHRS and CDR2 YFSETQ. V was pared by 1 base and J by 0 bases, with 14 bases between. The CDR3 length is 16 residues. This CDR3 reads CASSLHWGGISYEQYF. CDR3 coding DNA: TGCGCCAGCAGCTTGCACTGGGGCGGAATCTCCTACGAGCAGTACTTC.

The rearrangement uses TRBV27 and TRBJ2-7; tentative D call: TRBD1 (5 bases). The CDR3 is 16 amino acids. Trimming cost V 5 bases and J 3 bases, with 20 bases left between them. CDR1 is MNHEY and CDR2 is SMNVEV in the germline V gene (reference sequence). Here the CDR3 reads CASSPLFGQRFYEQYF. The CDR3 region has the DNA TGTGCCAGCAGTCCCCTATTCGGACAACGGTTCTACGAGCAGTACTTC.

As to this clone: Different DNA sequences within this sample yield the same CDR3. V gene TRBV30 combines with J gene TRBJ1-3, with unresolved D. CDR1 GTSNPN and CDR2 SVGIG come from the germline V gene (reference sequence). The CDR3 covers 13 residues. Trimming removed 0 bases from V and 0 bases from J, with 3 bases in between. For the CDR3, the DNA is TGTGCCTGGAGTGTAGGCTCTGGAAACACCATATATTTT. Its protein product is CAWSVGSGNTIYF.

This clone was detected ten times or more. The rearrangement joins TRBV29-1 to TRBJ2-6, with TRBD1 matching over 12 bases. Unmatched junction bases numbered 3, after V lost 0 bases and J lost 0 bases. The germline CDR1 and CDR2 sequences are SQVTM and ANQGSEA. The CDR3 consists of 18 residues. The CDR3 DNA reads as TGCAGCGTTGAAGACAGGGACAGGGGGCTCTCTGGGGCCAACGTCCTGACTTTC. It specifies CSVEDRDRGLSGANVLTF.

This clone has more than one count but fewer than ten. V usage is TRBV5-8 and J usage is TRBJ2-1, with 11 bases that match TRBD2. After removal of 7 bases from V and 3 bases from J, the junction contained 9 bases not matched to a gene. Per the germline V gene, CDR1 is SGHTS and CDR2 is YDEGEE. The CDR3 consists of 16 residues. The CDR3 region has the DNA TGTGCCAGCGACCGTAGCGGGGGGGCCGGCTACAATGAGCAGTTCTTC. The encoded protein is CASDRSGGAGYNEQFF.

The sample holds many counts of this clone. The J gene is TRBJ1-3, the V gene TRBV4-3; TRBD1 matches 7 bases. The length of the CDR3 is 15 residues. After removal of 0 bases from V and 5 bases from J, the junction contained 4 bases not matched to a gene. CDR1 and CDR2 from the germline V gene are LGHNA and YSLEER. The CDR3 nucleotides are TGCGCCAGCAGCCAAGAACCGACAGGGAGAAACACCATATATTTT. It is translated as CASSQEPTGRNTIYF.

This clone was observed a few times. CDR3 residues: CANQGAHTEAFF. CDR3 bases: TGTGCCAACCAGGGTGCGCACACTGAAGCTTTCTTT. The chain carries TRBV2 and TRBJ1-1; perhaps TRBD1 as D (5 bases). Looked up from germline, CDR1 is SNHLY and CDR2 is FYNNEI. The CDR3 length is 12 residues. V lost 10 bases and J 3 bases, leaving 12 bases between the germline ends. The full variable domain, rest sourced from reference TRBV2 and TRBJ1-1, is EPEVTQTPSHQVTQMGQEVILRCVPISNHLYFYWYRQILGQKVEFLVSFYNNEISEKSEIFDDQFSVERPDGSNFTLKIRSTKLEDSAMYFCANQGAHTEAFFGQGTRLTVV.

This clone was counted between two and nine times. CDR3 sequence reads: CASSWGAGSDNAGELFF. For the CDR3, the DNA is TGTGCCAGCAGCTGGGGAGCCGGGTCGGATAACGCCGGGGAGCTGTTTTTT. The chain uses TRBV5-6 and TRBJ2-2; maybe TRBD2 (5 bases). Germline-derived CDR1 and CDR2 are SGHDT and YYEEEE. The CDR3 contains 17 residues. Trimming removed 3 bases from V and 6 bases from J, with 21 bases in between.

This clone was counted many times. This sequence joins TRBV4-1 and TRBJ2-5; the D is unclear. The length of the CDR3 is 14 residues. The germline V and J ends were trimmed by 0 bases and 8 bases, with 13 bases remaining between them. CDR1 is MGHRA, CDR2 YSYEKL, per germline. CDR3 DNA sequence: TGCGCCAGCAGCCAAGAAAGGAGTTCGGAAACCCAGTACTTC. This translates into CASSQERSSETQYF.

In its sample, this clone was seen a few times. The V gene is TRBV7-2, the J gene TRBJ2-3; a possible D gene is TRBD1 (6 bases). V gave up 4 bases and J gave up 2 bases, with 13 bases separating them. CDR1 and CDR2 (germline): SGHTA, FQGNSA. This CDR3 comprises 15 residues. DNA of the CDR3: TGTGCCAGCAGCTCTAGGACAGCCACCACAGATACGCAGTATTTT. It is translated as CASSSRTATTDTQYF.

This clone was counted only a few times. The chain combines TRBV9 with TRBJ2-7; D might be TRBD2 (7 bases). Germline lookup yields CDR1 SGDLS and CDR2 YYNGEE. The CDR3 is 16 residues long. Trimming left V 3 bases short and J 5 bases short, with 21 bases between. The CDR3 protein is CASSGSYAGAFHEQYF. The CDR3 nucleotides are TGTGCCAGCAGCGGCTCCTACGCGGGGGCCTTCCACGAGCAGTACTTC.

The rearrangement joins TRBV4-3 to TRBJ2-7, with no clear D. From germline, CDR1 is LGHNA and CDR2 YSLEER. The CDR3 sequence is 15 residues long. Trimming shortened V by 0 bases and J by 3 bases, and 12 bases separated the two germline ends. This CDR3 is CASSQDARNHYEQYF. The DNA of the CDR3 is TGCGCCAGCAGCCAAGATGCTAGGAATCACTACGAGCAGTACTTC.